This paragraph covers one T cell receptor (beta chain) sequence. Reverse transcription of roughly 0.45 to 1 ug RNA was carried out with random hexamers. TCRdb re-derived calls from the immunoSEQ multiplex PCR reads in MiXCR, one entry per CDR3 protein. The sample contains 400,000 to 550,000 distinct CDR3 sequences, around 83% of which appear only once. These data originate in a study of CD8 T cells in Susac syndrome. Trimming at V came to 11 bases and at J to 8 bases, leaving 12 bases not matched to a gene. The CDR3 totals 13 residues. Germline CDR1 and CDR2: MGHDK and SYGVNS. The multiple sclerosis controls, all treatment-naive patients, had relapsing-remitting disease that was stable or active.

The chain couples TRBV25-1 to TRBJ1-2; 9 nucleotides match TRBD1. The sample comprised CD8+ T cells from PBMCs. The TCR was taken from a human donor with multiple sclerosis. The CDR3 sequence: CAGTSGQGGGYTF. The CDR3 DNA reads as TGTGCCGGCACTTCGGGACAGGGCGGAGGCTACACCTTC.